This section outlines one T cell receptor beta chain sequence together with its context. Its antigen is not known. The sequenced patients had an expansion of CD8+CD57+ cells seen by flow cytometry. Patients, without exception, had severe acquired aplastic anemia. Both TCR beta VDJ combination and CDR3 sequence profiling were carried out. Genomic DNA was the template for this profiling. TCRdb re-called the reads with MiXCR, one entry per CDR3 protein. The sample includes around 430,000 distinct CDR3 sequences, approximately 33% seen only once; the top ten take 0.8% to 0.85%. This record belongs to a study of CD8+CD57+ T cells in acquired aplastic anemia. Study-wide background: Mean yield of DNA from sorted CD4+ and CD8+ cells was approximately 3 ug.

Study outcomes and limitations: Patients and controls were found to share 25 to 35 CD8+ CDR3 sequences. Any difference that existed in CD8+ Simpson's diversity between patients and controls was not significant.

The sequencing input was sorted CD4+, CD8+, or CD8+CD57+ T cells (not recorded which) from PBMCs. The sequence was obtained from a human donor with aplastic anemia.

The CDR3 DNA reads TGCAGTGCATCCACTAGCGGGAGGGGCGAGCAGTACTTC. Protein product: CSASTSGRGEQYF. The chain carries TRBV20-1 and TRBJ2-7; 13 nucleotides match TRBD2. Trimming at V came to 6 bases and at J to 6 bases, leaving 5 bases not matched to a gene. The V gene's germline CDR1 is DFQATT and CDR2 SNEGSKA (reference sequence). The CDR3 runs to 13 residues.